This T cell receptor beta chain was sequenced for a study of T cell repertoires in cytomegalovirus infection. Per the germline V gene, CDR1 is LGHNA and CDR2 is YNFKEQ. This CDR3 spans 15 amino acids. With V trimmed by 4 bases and J by 7 bases, 8 bases remained unmatched. TCRdb processed the reads anew with MiXCR; each CDR3 protein has one entry. The data show 560,000 or so distinct CDR3 sequences, 16% seen once. In this sample, this clonotype turned up a few times. What was sequenced was CD8+ T cells from PBMCs. V is TRBV4-2 and J is TRBJ2-2; 8 nucleotides match TRBD1. The receptor was isolated from a human donor in good health (CMV status not recorded). Some clones in this sample may be carry-over from other donors' samples. The chain's CDR3 is CASSPRTGRNGELFF. The CDR3 nucleotides read TGTGCCAGCAGCCCAAGGACAGGGAGGAACGGGGAGCTGTTTTTT.